These 21 T cell receptor beta chains share one sample of origin, sequenced in a study of OX40 agonist ivuxolimab in advanced cancers. This table comes from immunoSEQ multiplex PCR, and its TCRdb copy is limited to in-frame clones, with some not included. This table has tens of thousands of clones, about 94% appearing once. The sequencing used CD4+ or CD8+ T cells sorted from blood, collected in a trial of the OX40 agonist ivuxolimab. These receptors originate from an adult with an advanced solid tumor such as melanoma, head and neck, liver or kidney cancer.

The gene calls are TRBV11-2 and TRBJ1-1, with TRBD1 as a possible D gene (6 bases). The CDR3 spans 14 residues. CDR1 and CDR2 from the germline V gene are SGHAT and FQNNGV. Trimming removed 5 bases from V and 4 bases from J, with 14 bases in between. As DNA, the CDR3 is TGTGCCAGCAGCCCCAGGGGTGGCGGCACTGAAGCTTTCTTT. This codes for CASSPRGGGTEAFF.

The chain uses TRBV6-1 and TRBJ2-1, with TRBD1 identical over 9 bases. Germline-derived CDR1 and CDR2 are MNHNS and SASEGT. This CDR3 is 15 amino acids long. V trimming: 6 bases; J trimming: 6 bases; junction bases outside the gene matches: 9. CDR3 in amino acids: CASRVGQGPLNEQFF. As DNA, the CDR3 is TGTGCCAGCAGAGTTGGACAGGGGCCCCTCAATGAGCAGTTCTTC.

The chain links TRBV10-3 to TRBJ2-5; 10 bases are shared with TRBD2. This CDR3 region has 15 residues. Germline CDR1 and CDR2: ENHRY and SYGVKD. The V gene end was trimmed by 3 bases and the J gene end by 5 bases; junction bases not matched to a gene: 6. CDR3 nucleotide sequence: TGTGCCATCAGTGACCCCACTAGCGGGATGGAGACCCAGTACTTC. Amino acids: CAISDPTSGMETQYF.

The chain joins TRBV7-8 to TRBJ2-7, with 7 nucleotides matching TRBD1. V lost 0 bases, J lost 3 bases, and 11 bases stayed unmatched. CDR1 and CDR2 from the germline V gene are SGHVS and FQNEAQ. The CDR3 is 17 amino acids. CDR3: CASSLARQGTALYEQYF. In DNA form, the CDR3 reads TGTGCCAGCAGCTTAGCGAGGCAGGGGACAGCTCTCTACGAGCAGTACTTC.

The genes are TRBV30 and TRBJ2-7; D ambiguous. The V end was cut by 0 bases, the J end by 3 bases, with 6 bases between. CDR1 and CDR2 from the germline V gene are GTSNPN and SVGIG (reference sequence). The length of the CDR3 is 12 residues. The CDR3 nucleotides read TGTGCCTGGAGTGTCAGTGTCTACGAGCAGTACTTC. Encoded protein: CAWSVSVYEQYF.

This chain uses TRBV27 with TRBJ1-1; no reliable D call. Germline lookup yields CDR1 MNHEY and CDR2 SMNVEV (reference sequence). Trimming removed 0 bases from V and 1 base from J, with 6 bases in between. The CDR3 extends over 14 amino acids. CDR3: CASSLSSGNTEAFF. As DNA, the CDR3 is TGTGCCAGCAGTTTATCGTCAGGGAACACTGAAGCTTTCTTT.

The chain combines TRBV5-1 with TRBJ1-4; 7 bases agree with TRBD1. After removal of 0 bases from V and 8 bases from J, the junction contained 10 bases not matched to a gene. CDR1 and CDR2 from the germline V gene are SGHRS and YFSETQ. This CDR3 region has 16 residues. For the CDR3, the DNA is TGCGCCAGCAGCTTGGTGGCAGGGGGGTTTGAGGAAAAACTGTTTTTT. Translation gives CASSLVAGGFEEKLFF.

In its sample, this clone was seen once. The rearrangement links TRBV2 to TRBJ1-3; possible D gene TRBD1, 5 bases. The CDR3 loop spans 17 amino acids. V was cut by 1 base and J by 0 bases, with 13 bases left in between. The germline V gene encodes CDR1 SNHLY and CDR2 FYNNEI. The CDR3 region has the DNA TGTGCCAGCAGTGAAGGGGGCAGTAGGAACTCTGGAAACACCATATATTTT. Translating it yields CASSEGGSRNSGNTIYF.

The chain employs TRBV6-5 and TRBJ1-1; perhaps TRBD1 as D (5 bases). The germline CDR1 and CDR2 sequences are MNHEY and SVGAGI. V lost 7 bases to trimming and J lost 5 bases, with 8 bases between them. The CDR3 consists of 11 residues. The CDR3 loop is CASIWGTEAFF. In DNA form, the CDR3 reads TGTGCCAGCATCTGGGGGACTGAAGCTTTCTTT.

The chain combines TRBV19 with TRBJ2-3, with D possibly being TRBD2 (7 bases). CDR3 length: 15 amino acids. V was pared by 3 bases and J by 3 bases, with 13 bases between. CDR1 LNHDA and CDR2 SQIVND come from the germline V gene (reference sequence). The CDR3 loop is CASSIGGAGTDTQYF. Written as DNA, the CDR3 is TGTGCCAGTAGTATTGGGGGGGCTGGGACAGATACGCAGTATTTT.

The chain recombines TRBV4-1 with TRBJ2-3; 15 bases are shared with TRBD2. Trimming cost V 6 bases and J 3 bases; bases outside gene matches: 7. The CDR3 covers 17 residues. The V gene's germline CDR1 is MGHRA and CDR2 YSYEKL. The DNA for the CDR3 is TGCGCCAGCAGGGGACTAGCGGGGGGCCTTAGTACAGATACGCAGTATTTT. Translated: CASRGLAGGLSTDTQYF.

The gene calls are TRBV7-9 and TRBJ1-1; D uncertain. V dropped 6 bases and J dropped 3 bases, with 11 bases sitting between them. The CDR3 is 13 residues long. CDR1 and CDR2 (germline): SEHNR, FQNEAQ (reference sequence). The CDR3 spells CASRGIKYTEAFF. The DNA of the CDR3 is TGTGCCAGCAGAGGGATAAAGTACACTGAAGCTTTCTTT. The whole variable domain, filled in from reference TRBV7-9 and TRBJ1-1, reads DTGVSQNPRHKITKRGQNVTFRCDPISEHNRLYWYRQTLGQGPEFLTYFQNEAQLEKSRLLSDRFSAERPKGSFSTLEIQRTEQGDSAMYLCASRGIKYTEAFFGQGTRLTVV.

The J gene is TRBJ2-7, the V gene TRBV6-1; 8 nucleotides align to TRBD1. Germline V CDR1 and CDR2: MNHNS, SASEGT. Trimming at V came to 7 bases and at J to 0 bases, leaving 5 bases not matched to a gene. CDR3 length: 14 amino acids. DNA for the CDR3: TGTGCCAGCAACCAGGGGGCCATCTCCTACGAGCAGTACTTC. Its translation is CASNQGAISYEQYF.

The CDR3 is CASSPGTGATYEQYF. For the CDR3, the DNA is TGTGCCAGCAGCCCTGGGACAGGGGCGACCTACGAGCAGTACTTC. This chain joins TRBV11-2 and TRBJ2-7; 10 bases match TRBD1. This CDR3 is 15 amino acids long. J gave up 2 bases and V 5 bases, and 6 bases lay outside the gene matches. The germline V gene encodes CDR1 SGHAT and CDR2 FQNNGV.

The chain is built from TRBV30 and TRBJ2-4, with 8 bases lining up with TRBD2. Trimming cost V 0 bases and J 8 bases; bases outside gene matches: 9. CDR1 GTSNPN and CDR2 SVGIG come from the germline V gene (reference sequence). There are 15 residues in the CDR3. CDR3: CAWSVTGGATDIQYF. The CDR3 DNA sequence: TGTGCCTGGAGTGTAACGGGGGGGGCAACCGACATTCAGTACTTC.

CDR3 in amino acids: CASSLNPGGETEAFF. The CDR3 DNA is TGCGCCAGCAGCTTAAACCCAGGGGGCGAGACTGAAGCTTTCTTT. The chain recombines TRBV5-1 with TRBJ1-1; 8 bases match TRBD1. The germline V gene encodes CDR1 SGHRS and CDR2 YFSETQ. J lost 5 bases, V lost 2 bases, and 8 bases had no gene match. This CDR3 comprises 15 residues.

CDR3 sequence: CASSPTASGLDEQYF. DNA for the CDR3: TGTGCCAGCAGTCCCACGGCTAGCGGTCTAGACGAGCAGTACTTC. The rearrangement joins TRBV27 to TRBJ2-7, with TRBD2 matching over 7 bases. This CDR3 comprises 15 residues. The J segment lost 5 bases and the V segment lost 5 bases, leaving 12 bases of the junction unmatched. Germline V lookup: CDR1 MNHEY, CDR2 SMNVEV (reference sequence).

The chain combines TRBV4-1 with TRBJ2-5, with D perhaps matching TRBD2 (6 bases). Judging by the DNA end, TRBJ2-7 fits better; the J call may be wrong. CDR1 is MGHRA and CDR2 is YSYEKL in the germline V gene. The CDR3 runs to 14 residues. The CDR3 DNA reads TGCGCCAGCAGCCAAGTTTGGCTAGCGAACGAGCAGTACTTC. It is translated as CASSQVWLANEQYF.

This chain connects TRBV2 to TRBJ2-7; D might be TRBD2 (5 bases). Germline V gene data show CDR1 as SNHLY and CDR2 as FYNNEI. The CDR3 runs to 15 residues. V was cut by 3 bases and J by 5 bases, with 17 bases left in between. The CDR3 region has the DNA TGTGCCAGCAGTGACGGGATCTTTGGGAATGACGAGCAGTACTTC. Protein sequence: CASSDGIFGNDEQYF.

The chain combines TRBV14 with TRBJ2-1; the match to TRBD2 covers 11 bases. The V segment lost 0 bases and the J segment 7 bases; nucleotides outside the gene matches: 8. Germline V gene sequence: CDR1 SGHDN, CDR2 FVKESK. The CDR3 has 17 amino acids. The CDR3 loop reads CASSQDRDSGGANEQFF. The DNA for the CDR3 is TGTGCCAGCAGCCAAGATAGGGATAGCGGGGGGGCGAATGAGCAGTTCTTC.

The V and J genes are TRBV5-1 and TRBJ2-7, with 10 positions matching TRBD2. Germline V gene sequence: CDR1 SGHRS, CDR2 YFSETQ. V was pared by 2 bases and J by 1 base, with 3 bases of the junction left unmatched. The length of the CDR3 is 15 residues. The CDR3 region is CASSLASGGSYEQYF. The CDR3 DNA follows: TGCGCCAGCAGCTTAGCTAGCGGGGGTTCCTACGAGCAGTACTTC. The whole variable domain, filled in from reference TRBV5-1 and TRBJ2-7, reads KAGVTQTPRYLIKTRGQQVTLSCSPISGHRSVSWYQQTPGQGLQFLFEYFSETQRNKGNFPGRFSGRQFSNSRSEMNVSTLELGDSALYLCASSLASGGSYEQYFGPGTRLTVT.